This TCR beta chain was obtained from a study of T cell repertoires in cytomegalovirus infection. Overall study: CMV infection and matching HLA type were both indicated by public TCR beta signatures.

Whole-study results and caveats: Accumulated public TCR beta family frequency recognized individuals carrying CMV together with the relevant HLA.

Each CDR3 protein gets one entry after TCRdb re-called the reads with MiXCR. In the table there are some 120,000 distinct CDR3 sequences, around 10% of which are singletons. This clonotype was counted at least ten times. What it binds is unknown. The clonotype originates from a human donor in good health (CMV status not recorded). Some clones in this sample may be carry-over from other donors' samples. Specimen: PBMCs, sequenced either directly or after in vitro stimulation (not recorded which).

DNA for the CDR3: TGCAGTGCTAGAGGAGGGTTAGCGGGACCCCCCCTCACTAGCACAGATACGCAGTATTTT. Protein sequence: CSARGGLAGPPLTSTDTQYF. V gene TRBV20-1 combines with J gene TRBJ2-3, with 8 bases identical to TRBD2. V was pared by 1 base and J by 0 bases, with 18 bases of the junction left unmatched. Germline V gene lookup returns CDR1 DFQATT and CDR2 SNEGSKA (reference sequence). The CDR3 is made up of 20 amino acids.